This TCR beta chain was found in a study of T cell responses to AZD1222 COVID-19 vaccine. General study results and limits: Sampling that yielded the repertoires occurred only after the peak T cell response.

Points on this clone: Its antigen is unidentified.

Here immunoSEQ multiplex PCR was the method, and the copy in TCRdb shows in-frame clones only, minus some. The sample consists of about 85,000 clones, about 91% of them appearing once. The V segment lost 5 bases and the J segment 3 bases; nucleotides outside the gene matches: 7. The CDR3 covers 15 residues. In germline, CDR1 is SGHVS, CDR2 FQNEAQ. The material was peripheral blood, obtained 28 days after the second AZD1222 dose. This receptor was taken from an adult who received the AZD1222 COVID-19 vaccine. This sequence joins TRBV7-8 and TRBJ2-1; 7 bases agree with TRBD2. The CDR3 here is CASSPLSGNYNEQFF. DNA of the CDR3: TGTGCCAGCAGCCCTCTCAGCGGGAACTACAATGAGCAGTTCTTC.